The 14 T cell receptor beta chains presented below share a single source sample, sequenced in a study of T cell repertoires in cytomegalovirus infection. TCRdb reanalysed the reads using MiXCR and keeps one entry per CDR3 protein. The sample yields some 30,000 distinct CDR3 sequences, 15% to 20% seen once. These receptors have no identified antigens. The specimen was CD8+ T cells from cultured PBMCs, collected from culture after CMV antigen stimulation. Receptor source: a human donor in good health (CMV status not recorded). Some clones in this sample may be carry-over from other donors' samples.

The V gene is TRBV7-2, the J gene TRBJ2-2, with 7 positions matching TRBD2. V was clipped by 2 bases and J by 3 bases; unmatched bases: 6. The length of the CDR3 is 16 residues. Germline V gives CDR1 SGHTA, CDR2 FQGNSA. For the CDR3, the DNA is TGTGCCAGCAGCTTAAGAGGACTAGTCGACACCGGGGAGCTGTTTTTT. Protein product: CASSLRGLVDTGELFF.

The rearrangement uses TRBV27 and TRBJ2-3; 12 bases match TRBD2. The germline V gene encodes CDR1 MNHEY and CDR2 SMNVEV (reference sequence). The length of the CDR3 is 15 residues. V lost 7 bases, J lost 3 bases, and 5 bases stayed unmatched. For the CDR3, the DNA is TGTGCCAGCAACGAACTAGCGGGAGGTACAGATACGCAGTATTTT. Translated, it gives CASNELAGGTDTQYF.

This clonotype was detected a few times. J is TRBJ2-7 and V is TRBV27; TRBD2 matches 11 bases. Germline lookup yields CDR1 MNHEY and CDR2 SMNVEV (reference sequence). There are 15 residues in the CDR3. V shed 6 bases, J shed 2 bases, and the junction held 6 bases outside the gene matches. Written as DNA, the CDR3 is TGTGCCAGCAGACTATTAGCGGGGGGGACCTACGAGCAGTACTTC. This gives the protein CASRLLAGGTYEQYF.

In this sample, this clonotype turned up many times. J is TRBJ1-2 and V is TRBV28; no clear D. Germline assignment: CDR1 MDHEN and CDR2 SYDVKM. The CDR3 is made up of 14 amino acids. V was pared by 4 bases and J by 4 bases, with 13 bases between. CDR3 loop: CASSSLRPGYGYTF. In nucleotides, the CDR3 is TGTGCCAGCAGTTCACTCCGTCCCGGCTATGGCTACACCTTC.

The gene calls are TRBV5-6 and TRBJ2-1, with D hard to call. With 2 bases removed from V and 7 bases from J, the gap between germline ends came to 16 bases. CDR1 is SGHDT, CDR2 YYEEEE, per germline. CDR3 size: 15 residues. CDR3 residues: CASSFVGSVGNEQFF. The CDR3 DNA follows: TGTGCCAGCAGCTTCGTGGGAAGCGTTGGGAATGAGCAGTTCTTC.

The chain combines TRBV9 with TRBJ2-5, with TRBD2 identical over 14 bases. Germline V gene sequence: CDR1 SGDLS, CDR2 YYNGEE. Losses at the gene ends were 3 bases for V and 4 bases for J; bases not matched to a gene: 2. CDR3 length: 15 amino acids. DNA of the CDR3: TGTGCCAGCAGCGAGGGGACTAGCGGGAGAGAGACCCAGTACTTC. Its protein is CASSEGTSGRETQYF.

The CDR3 protein is CASSYSETSQDTQYF. Here the CDR3 DNA reads TGTGCCAGCAGTTACTCGGAAACTAGCCAAGATACGCAGTATTTT. The V gene is TRBV6-6, the J gene TRBJ2-3; tentative D call: TRBD2 (6 bases). The CDR3 totals 15 residues. Germline-derived CDR1 and CDR2 are MNHNY and SVGAGI (reference sequence). The V and J ends lost 0 bases and 5 bases respectively, with 12 bases between them.

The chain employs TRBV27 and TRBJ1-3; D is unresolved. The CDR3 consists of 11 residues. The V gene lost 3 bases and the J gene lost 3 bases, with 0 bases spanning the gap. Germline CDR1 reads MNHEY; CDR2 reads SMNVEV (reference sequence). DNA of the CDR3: TGTGCCAGCAGTTTTGGAAACACCATATATTTT. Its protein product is CASSFGNTIYF.

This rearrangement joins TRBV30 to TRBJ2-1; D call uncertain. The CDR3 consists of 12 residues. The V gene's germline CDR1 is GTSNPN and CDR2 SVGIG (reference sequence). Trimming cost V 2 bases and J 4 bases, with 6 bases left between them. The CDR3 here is CAWSKTYNEQFF. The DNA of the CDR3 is TGTGCCTGGAGTAAGACGTACAATGAGCAGTTCTTC.

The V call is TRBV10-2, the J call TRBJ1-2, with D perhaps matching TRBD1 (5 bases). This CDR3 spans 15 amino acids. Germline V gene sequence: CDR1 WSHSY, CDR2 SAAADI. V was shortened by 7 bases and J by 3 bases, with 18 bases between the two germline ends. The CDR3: CASTPAGTLYYGYTF. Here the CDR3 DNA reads TGCGCCAGCACCCCCGCGGGGACGCTCTACTATGGCTACACCTTC.

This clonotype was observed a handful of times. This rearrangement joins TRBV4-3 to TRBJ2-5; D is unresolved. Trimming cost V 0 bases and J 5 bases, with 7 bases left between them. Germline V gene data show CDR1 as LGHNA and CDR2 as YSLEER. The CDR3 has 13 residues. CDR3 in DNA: TGCGCCAGCAGCCAAGAAAGCAGGGAGACCCAGTACTTC. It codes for CASSQESRETQYF.

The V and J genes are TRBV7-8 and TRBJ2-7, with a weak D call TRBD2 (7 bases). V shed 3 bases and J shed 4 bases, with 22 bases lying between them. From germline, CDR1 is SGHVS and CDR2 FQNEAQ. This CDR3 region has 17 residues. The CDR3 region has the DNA TGTGCCAGCAGCTTCACAGGGAATGGGCTAGCGGCGTACGAGCAGTACTTC. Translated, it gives CASSFTGNGLAAYEQYF. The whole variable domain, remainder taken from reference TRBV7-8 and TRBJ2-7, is GAGVSQSPRYKVAKRGQDVALRCDPISGHVSLFWYQQALGQGPEFLTYFQNEAQLDKSGLPSDRFFAERPEGSVSTLKIQRTQQEDSAVYLCASSFTGNGLAAYEQYFGPGTRLTVT.

CDR3 sequence: CASSIRTDQETQYF. CDR3 coding DNA: TGTGCCAGCAGCATACGGACAGACCAAGAGACCCAGTACTTC. This sequence joins TRBV5-5 and TRBJ2-5, with D tentatively TRBD1 (6 bases). CDR1 and CDR2 from the germline V gene are SGHKS and YYEKEE (reference sequence). Between the trimmed V and J ends, which lost 4 bases and 0 bases, there was a span of 10 bases. There are 14 residues in the CDR3.

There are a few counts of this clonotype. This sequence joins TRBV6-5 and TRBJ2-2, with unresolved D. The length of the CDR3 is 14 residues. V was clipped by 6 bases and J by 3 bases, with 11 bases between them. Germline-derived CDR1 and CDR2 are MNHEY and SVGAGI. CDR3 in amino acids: CASRRYKYTGELFF. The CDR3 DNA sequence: TGTGCCAGCAGGAGATACAAGTACACCGGGGAGCTGTTTTTT.